Presented here are 23 T cell receptor beta chains from one specimen sequenced in a study of T cell changes during pregnancy in multiple sclerosis. Sequencing used immunoSEQ multiplex PCR; TCRdb keeps in-frame clones, though not all of them. Found here are nearly 60,000 clones, 91% of them singletons; the top ten hold nearly 0.5%. This sample comprised CD4+ T cells from peripheral blood mononuclear cells, obtained after pregnancy. Every receptor here comes from a female donor in good health, enrolled as a control in a pregnancy study.

The CDR3 here is CASSLTSGGADTQYF. The CDR3 DNA is TGTGCCAGCAGCTTAACAAGCGGGGGGGCAGATACGCAGTATTTT. The chain recombines TRBV7-3 with TRBJ2-3; 10 nucleotides line up with TRBD2. V shed 0 bases, J shed 4 bases, and the junction held 1 base outside the gene matches. CDR3 length: 15 amino acids. Germline-derived CDR1 and CDR2 are SGHTA and FQGTGA.

The chain is built from TRBV4-3 and TRBJ1-2; weak D call: TRBD1 (5 bases). The V end was cut by 3 bases, the J end by 1 base, with 15 bases between. CDR1 and CDR2 (germline): LGHNA, YSLEER. This CDR3 is built from 16 residues. CDR3 DNA sequence: TGCGCCAGCAGCCATACAACAGGAGCTATTAACTATGGCTACACCTTC. It encodes CASSHTTGAINYGYTF.

The chain combines TRBV19 with TRBJ1-1, with a possible D match to TRBD1 (5 bases). The CDR3 runs to 15 residues. Germline lookup yields CDR1 LNHDA and CDR2 SQIVND (reference sequence). V was cut by 4 bases and J by 5 bases, with 17 bases left in between. The CDR3 is CASSTSTGGGTEAFF. In DNA, the CDR3 is TGTGCCAGTAGTACGTCAACCGGGGGAGGAACTGAAGCTTTCTTT.

The genes are TRBV19 and TRBJ1-1; D is perhaps TRBD1 (6 bases). Germline-derived CDR1 and CDR2 are LNHDA and SQIVND (reference sequence). This CDR3 spans 15 amino acids. V gave up 5 bases and J gave up 3 bases, with 16 bases separating them. The CDR3 here is CASSAITGIDTEAFF. In DNA, the CDR3 is TGTGCCAGTAGTGCCATCACAGGGATCGACACTGAAGCTTTCTTT.

J is TRBJ1-3 and V is TRBV9; the D is unclear. The CDR3 totals 16 residues. Germline V gene sequence: CDR1 SGDLS, CDR2 YYNGEE. Trimming took off 0 bases at V and 0 bases at J, with 10 bases between the two ends. The CDR3 DNA sequence: TGTGCCAGCAGCGTAGTTCCGGGGAACTCTGGAAACACCATATATTTT. Protein sequence: CASSVVPGNSGNTIYF.

This chain links TRBV4-2 with TRBJ2-3, with 7 positions matching TRBD2. The CDR3 is 14 amino acids. J lost 6 bases, V lost 4 bases, and 7 bases had no gene match. The V gene's germline CDR1 is LGHNA and CDR2 YNFKEQ. CDR3 DNA: TGTGCCAGCAGCCGGGGGGGTCCCGGGGATACGCAGTATTTT. Translated, it gives CASSRGGPGDTQYF.

The J gene is TRBJ1-2, the V gene TRBV6-6; a weak D match, TRBD1 (6 bases). Trimming pared 6 bases from V and 0 bases from J, leaving 14 bases between. Germline V gives CDR1 MNHNY, CDR2 SVGAGI (reference sequence). The CDR3 is made up of 15 amino acids. The CDR3 loop is CASSPWTDSNYGYTF. The CDR3 nucleotides are TGTGCCAGCAGCCCTTGGACAGACTCTAACTATGGCTACACCTTC.

The chain links TRBV18 to TRBJ1-5, with 12 bases fitting TRBD1. This CDR3 comprises 15 residues. CDR1 and CDR2 (germline): KGHSH, LQKENI. The V gene end was trimmed by 7 bases and the J gene end by 7 bases; junction bases not matched to a gene: 8. CDR3 amino acids: CASLGGQGAGQPQHF. For the CDR3, the DNA is TGTGCCAGCTTAGGGGGACAGGGGGCTGGACAGCCCCAGCATTTT.

CDR3 region: CAWSVGGYEQYF. CDR3 nucleotide sequence: TGTGCCTGGAGCGTGGGGGGATACGAGCAGTACTTC. V gene TRBV30 combines with J gene TRBJ2-7; a weak D match, TRBD2 (6 bases). CDR1 is GTSNPN and CDR2 is SVGIG in the germline V gene (reference sequence). This CDR3 has 12 amino acids. The ends were cut back, 3 bases at V and 4 bases at J, with 10 bases in the middle.

The chain is built from TRBV18 and TRBJ1-1, with 9 bases lining up with TRBD1. Germline assignment: CDR1 KGHSH and CDR2 LQKENI. V lost 5 bases and J lost 1; bases outside the gene matches: 8. The CDR3 loop spans 16 amino acids. CDR3 coding DNA: TGTGCCAGCTCATCCTCCGGGACAGGGACGAACACTGAAGCTTTCTTT. Translated: CASSSSGTGTNTEAFF. Using reference TRBV18 and TRBJ1-1 for the parts outside the CDR3, the full variable domain is NAGVMQNPRHLVRRRGQEARLRCSPMKGHSHVYWYRQLPEEGLKFMVYLQKENIIDESGMPKERFSAEFPKEGPSILRIQQVVRGDSAAYFCASSSSGTGTNTEAFFGQGTRLTVV.

V is TRBV19 and J is TRBJ1-5; perhaps TRBD1 as D (5 bases). Germline lookup yields CDR1 LNHDA and CDR2 SQIVND (reference sequence). This CDR3 contains 16 residues. V shed 7 bases and J shed 6 bases, with 22 bases lying between them. This CDR3 reads CASMEYQPGIGQPQHF. In nucleotides, the CDR3 is TGTGCCAGTATGGAGTATCAGCCAGGGATAGGTCAGCCCCAGCATTTT. Combining the CDR3 with reference TRBV19 and TRBJ1-5 gives the whole variable domain DGGITQSPKYLFRKEGQNVTLSCEQNLNHDAMYWYRQDPGQGLRLIYYSQIVNDFQKGDIAEGYSVSREKKESFPLTVTSAQKNPTAFYLCASMEYQPGIGQPQHFGDGTRLSIL.

The chain is built from TRBV9 and TRBJ2-2; 7 positions match TRBD1. Looked up from germline, CDR1 is SGDLS and CDR2 is YYNGEE. The CDR3 runs to 15 residues. V trimming: 2 bases; J trimming: 3 bases; junction bases outside the gene matches: 4. CDR3 DNA: TGTGCCAGCAGCGTCTTCCAGGGGGACACCGGGGAGCTGTTTTTT. It specifies CASSVFQGDTGELFF. Complete variable domain (other parts from reference TRBV9 and TRBJ2-2): DSGVTQTPKHLITATGQRVTLRCSPRSGDLSVYWYQQSLDQGLQFLIQYYNGEERAKGNILERFSAQQFPDLHSELNLSSLELGDSALYFCASSVFQGDTGELFFGEGSRLTVL.

The rearrangement joins TRBV11-2 to TRBJ1-2; 11 nucleotides align to TRBD1. The CDR3 consists of 17 residues. CDR1 SGHAT and CDR2 FQNNGV come from the germline V gene. J gave up 6 bases and V 1 base, and 10 bases lay outside the gene matches. This CDR3 is CASSLGFRTGGLNGYTF. The CDR3 bases are TGTGCCAGCAGCTTAGGGTTTAGGACAGGGGGCTTGAATGGCTACACCTTC.

The chain employs TRBV29-1 and TRBJ1-1; D is ambiguous. Germline V lookup: CDR1 SQVTM, CDR2 ANQGSEA. The CDR3 sequence is 13 residues long. V was pared by 4 bases and J by 0 bases, with 9 bases between. CDR3 region: CSVVRSMNTEAFF. CDR3 in DNA: TGCAGCGTTGTTCGCAGTATGAACACTGAAGCTTTCTTT.

This clone was recorded a few times. The chain links TRBV10-1 to TRBJ1-5, with 8 nucleotides matching TRBD1. The J segment lost 5 bases and the V segment lost 6 bases, leaving 3 bases of the junction unmatched. This CDR3 has 13 residues. Germline values: CDR1 WNHNN, CDR2 SYGVQD (reference sequence). The CDR3 region has the DNA TGCGCCAGCAGCGGGACAGGCGATCAGCCCCAGCATTTT. Translating it yields CASSGTGDQPQHF.

The genes are TRBV7-2 and TRBJ2-2, with TRBD1 as a possible D gene (5 bases). This CDR3 is 15 amino acids long. Germline CDR1 reads SGHTA; CDR2 reads FQGNSA. The V end was cut by 3 bases, the J end by 0 bases, with 8 bases between. Written as DNA, the CDR3 is TGTGCCAGCAGCTTCGACAGCGCGAACACCGGGGAGCTGTTTTTT. Translated: CASSFDSANTGELFF.

This clone was observed a single time. The V gene is TRBV19, the J gene TRBJ2-1; 10 nucleotides align to TRBD2. The CDR3 totals 18 residues. J was trimmed by 0 bases and V by 4 bases; bases with no gene match: 9. Germline CDR1 reads LNHDA; CDR2 reads SQIVND (reference sequence). CDR3 amino acids: CASSKTSGGAHSYNEQFF. Here the CDR3 DNA reads TGTGCCAGTAGTAAGACGAGCGGGGGGGCCCACTCCTACAATGAGCAGTTCTTC.

The J gene is TRBJ1-5, the V gene TRBV7-2; tentative D call: TRBD1 (6 bases). The length of the CDR3 is 17 residues. The V gene lost 1 base and the J gene lost 0 bases, with 13 bases spanning the gap. CDR1 is SGHTA, CDR2 FQGNSA, per germline. Here the CDR3 DNA reads TGTGCCAGCAGCTTAGATGGGGGCCCTTATAGCAATCAGCCCCAGCATTTT. Its protein product is CASSLDGGPYSNQPQHF.

The chain couples TRBV5-4 to TRBJ1-1; D remains unclear. The CDR3 has 14 amino acids. The germline V gene has CDR1 SGHNT and CDR2 YYREEE (reference sequence). The V gene lost 2 bases and the J gene lost 1 base, with 9 bases spanning the gap. The CDR3 DNA sequence: TGTGCCAGCAGCTTCGAACTTAGGAACACTGAAGCTTTCTTT. This codes for CASSFELRNTEAFF.

The rearrangement joins TRBV5-8 to TRBJ2-7; TRBD1 matches at 8 bases. The length of the CDR3 is 15 residues. Germline trimming cut 0 bases from V and 3 bases from J; bases unmatched to any gene: 5. Looked up from germline, CDR1 is SGHTS and CDR2 is YDEGEE. The CDR3 nucleotides read TGTGCCAGCAGCTTGGGGACAGGGAAGATCTACGAGCAGTACTTC. It encodes CASSLGTGKIYEQYF.

V is TRBV5-1 and J is TRBJ1-1; the match to TRBD1 covers 8 bases. After removal of 0 bases from V and 4 bases from J, the junction contained 8 bases not matched to a gene. The CDR3 covers 16 residues. In germline, CDR1 is SGHRS, CDR2 YFSETQ. CDR3: CASSLAGGAETTEAFF. For the CDR3, the DNA is TGCGCCAGCAGCTTGGCAGGGGGCGCGGAGACCACTGAAGCTTTCTTT.

The chain couples TRBV30 to TRBJ2-1; 11 nucleotides line up with TRBD2. The V gene end was trimmed by 2 bases and the J gene end by 4 bases; junction bases not matched to a gene: 4. The V gene's germline CDR1 is GTSNPN and CDR2 SVGIG (reference sequence). This CDR3 region has 15 residues. The CDR3 bases are TGTGCCTGGAGTCCGGGACTAGCGGTATACAATGAGCAGTTCTTC. Translation gives CAWSPGLAVYNEQFF.

This clone showed up just a few times. The rearrangement uses TRBV19 and TRBJ2-2, with 9 bases identical to TRBD1. This CDR3 spans 14 amino acids. V dropped 7 bases and J dropped 5; count of bases not matched to a gene: 5. CDR1 is LNHDA, CDR2 SQIVND, per germline (reference sequence). The CDR3 loop reads CASMGTGRTGELFF. The CDR3 region has the DNA TGTGCCAGTATGGGGACAGGGAGGACCGGGGAGCTGTTTTTT.